This T cell receptor (beta chain) came from a study of cytomegalovirus exposure and HLA in healthy donors (dated by TCRdb to about 2017). For the wider study: In an earlier analysis of 587 of the donors, 250 to 350 Gb of sequence data and 100 million or so unique TCR beta sequences from 180 million or so T cells were reported. An early release covering roughly 580 HLA-typed donors comprised about 300 gigabases of sequencing data and 65 million to 100 million unique TCR sequences. The genetic ancestry cluster associated with self-reported Caucasian donors included roughly 84% of the approximately 410 genotyped donors. The study aimed to test whether cataloging public T cell receptors could reveal signatures of past pathogen exposure. The study profiled the T cell repertoires of more than 500 subjects by immunosequencing and related them to cytomegalovirus serostatus. Along with the 666-subject first cohort, a separate validation cohort of more than 90 different subjects was used. To predict cytomegalovirus infection status, the study brought together high-throughput TCR immunosequencing, statistical association of individual TCRs with disease status, and machine learning. A later analysis re-examined previously published TCR beta repertoires from around 670 donors and added high-resolution HLA genotyping to investigate patterns of TCR occurrence. In the later analysis, no new phenotypic data were used to find candidate immune exposures; instead, reliance was placed on TCR beta sequences and their occurrence across donors. In an earlier analysis of roughly 600 of the donors, high-throughput TCR beta sequencing was used to judge whether each TCR beta V gene segment behaved as functional or pseudogenic. Donor age, sex, ethnicity and CMV serostatus were compiled alongside the repertoire data. A later genetic analysis used genome-wide SNP genotypes for about 55% of the 666 donors, treating that subset as a discovery cohort. Every repertoire in the discovery cohort had been generated on one and the same sequencing platform. HLA typing included class I and class II loci at four-digit resolution. Typing coverage differed by locus: A, B, C, DRB1 and DQB1 were typed in roughly 629-640 donors, DQA1 in about 510, DPA1 in some 610, and DPB1 in approximately 450. A handful of DR-DQ haplotypes were handled as single units for association and clustering because linkage in the cohort was strong. Among some 400 genotyped donors of the cohort, an average of approximately 200,000 unique TCR beta nucleotide sequences was sequenced per donor, of which about 19% were non-productive. What the work shows at the level of the full study, not this receptor alone: Cytomegalovirus status was reported to be diagnosed by the classifier with high specificity and sensitivity in both the original and validation cohorts. A later analysis found that HLA-associated TCR beta chains were more clonally expanded and had lower generation probabilities than equally common non-associated chains. Assigning TCR associations to individual alleles was difficult when HLA alleles, especially DR and DQ, strongly co-occurred. Because HLA typing was missing for some donors at each locus, association tests included only the typed subset. It was suggested by the authors that the approach could potentially be generalized to other disease states and immunological phenotypes. Correlated functional status among segregating V segments might be attributable to linkage disequilibrium, but an unknown experimental factor could not be ruled out. In a later genetic analysis, fewer N-insertions in productive TCRs were reported among donors in an Asian-associated ancestry cluster than the roughly 700-donor mean. An association between a missense DCLRE1C variant and V-gene and J-gene trimming of TCR beta chains was found in a later genetic analysis and replicated in an independent cohort. Three of the identified cytomegalovirus-associated TCR beta chains were confirmed in vitro to be specific for cytomegalovirus antigens. A later analysis found that TCR association rates varied across HLA loci, with DRB1 alleles showing the most associated TCRs and HLA-C alleles the fewest. Some IMGT-functional V segments, including TRBV6-2 and TRBV6-3, could not be distinguished by the 87-base-pair reads and were therefore excluded. A further reported finding was that TCR beta sequences accurately predicted the HLA-A and HLA-B alleles for most subjects in the first cohort. The study listed 150 to 200 TCR beta chains as associated with cytomegalovirus. This cohort had only TCR beta chains sequenced, and the lack of alpha or paired-chain data limited which features could be detected. In an earlier analysis of approximately 590 of the donors, most TCR beta V segments appeared in productive rearrangements about 87% or about 30% of the time, broadly matching IMGT annotations. At a false discovery rate of 0.05, a later analysis linked some 17,000 TCR beta sequences to specific HLA alleles. While some public TCRs were present in many individuals, most TCR sequences turned up only very rarely across donors. Roughly uniform sequencing depth across donors was assumed in presence/absence analyses, although this assumption may not hold. The earlier analysis of 450 to 700 of the donors excluded around 17 rarely observed V segments, including chromosome 9 orphons, because counts were too low. Most CMV-associated TCR beta chains appeared to be HLA-restricted in a later analysis, and the HLA associations seemed to be driven largely by CMV exposure. The only immune exposure information available for the cohort was CMV serostatus. In a later analysis, several top co-occurrence clusters were reported to appear linked to parvovirus B19, influenza, CMV and Epstein-Barr virus. The sequencing pipeline was judged likely to have produced a cluster of highly shared sequence variants as a technical artifact.

The CDR3, from cysteine to phenylalanine, totals 16 residues. CDR3 DNA only is kept here, 48 bases in frame from base 1. For CDR1 and CDR2, the germline V gene lists MNHEY and SVGAGI. On this clone itself: Its binding antigen is unknown. Base qualities are not at hand, and no much larger clone is one base apart.

The cohort comprised some 680 healthy bone marrow donors. Cohort members were all nominally healthy when sampled, although unrecorded immune exposures were likely present. The donor tested CMV seronegative and was one of the 352 seronegative cohort members. A peripheral blood sample was provided by each donor, and peripheral blood mononuclear cells were used for TCR beta sequencing. The Qiagen DNeasy Blood Extraction Kit was used to extract genomic DNA from the blood cell samples. Library method: the immunoSEQ multiplex PCR assay. A mixture of 60 forward primers for TCR Vbeta segments and 13 reverse primers for TCR Jbeta segments was used in the multiplex PCR. Amplification of the CDR3 region of rearranged TCR beta genes was performed with a multiplex PCR assay on genomic DNA. The Illumina HiSeq System was used to sequence the amplified TCR beta libraries as 87-base-pair reads. In the original analysis: In a later analysis, around 80 million unique TCR beta chains were counted across the roughly 610 repertoires, and about 9.9 million of these chains were shared by at least two donors. A nearest-neighbor algorithm error-corrected the raw reads and collapsed the reads into unique sequences, merging closely related sequences to remove PCR and sequencing errors. Alignment of CDR3 sequences to IMGT reference sequences was used to assign V, D and J gene segments. Each retained sequence needed at least a six-nucleotide match to both a V gene segment and a J gene segment. Rearrangements were called productive when the CDR3 lacked stop codons and stayed in frame with V and J; all others were non-productive. Following IMGT convention, CDR3 was defined as the stretch from the second conserved V-encoded cysteine to the conserved J-encoded phenylalanine. In an earlier analysis of approximately 590 of the donors, sequences lacking an unambiguous match to a single V gene segment were excluded. An earlier analysis of a few hundred of the donors classified V segments as functional when productive rearrangements were above 56.7% and as segregating when the standard deviation between donors was above 5%. To diagnose cytomegalovirus status from the catalog of TCR beta chain sequences, a statistical classification framework was built. A later analysis assigned V and J genes by comparing TCR nucleotide sequences with IMGT/GENE-DB human TR gene sequences. The TCRdist pipeline was used in a later analysis to assign CDR3 sequences and most-parsimonious VDJ recombination scenarios. In a later analysis, every TCR beta chain was defined by the combination of its CDR3 amino acid sequence and its V-gene family, and reads without a unique V-gene family were dropped. To address suspected cross-contamination and a sequencing artifact, a later analysis removed some 620 highly shared, low-generation-probability nucleotide sequences. For each public chain, a later analysis derived a clonal expansion index from normalized ranks of inferred template counts within each repertoire. A later analysis computed generation probabilities with a VDJ recombination model fitted to out-of-frame rearrangements, and checked the results against IGoR. A later analysis scored TCR-TCR, TCR-HLA and TCR-CMV co-occurrence with hypergeometric tests, applying a repertoire-size bias correction to TCR pairs. False discovery rates were estimated in a later analysis by permuting HLA or CMV assignments 20 times. In a later analysis, co-occurring TCRs were grouped using DBSCAN, and TCRdist sequence similarity was added for clustering within HLA-allele-positive subsets. Repertoires with fewer than 30,000 or more than 120,000 public chains, plus five repertoires with anomalous nucleotide sharing, were excluded from co-occurrence clustering. TCRdb mirrors the immuneACCESS table, restricted to in-frame sequences. Some clones are absent from its copies; in checked studies, under half trace to an unresolved V gene, and the reason for the others is unknown. The V and J calls and clone size were taken over from that table, and D and trimming were inferred from the DNA. A total of approximately 110,000 clones appear in this sample, about 80% of them only once. 2% to 2.5% of the sample goes to the ten largest clones.

The receptor comes from a man aged 30 to 45 in good health and CMV-seronegative. The chain is encoded by TRBV6-5 joined to TRBJ2-5; the central 9 bases match TRBD2. The J call may be incorrect, as the DNA end agrees better with TRBJ2-7. Sequencing used PBMCs. CDR3 reads: CASSSLAGSTVHEQYF. The bases are TGTGCCAGCAGTTCCCTAGCGGGATCCACCGTCCACGAGCAGTACTTC.